The T cell receptor (beta chain) under discussion was sequenced for a study of Graves' ophthalmopathy and Graves' hyperthyroidism. Amplifying from RNA transcripts, the study obtained TCR beta CDR3 regions. The workflow started with a first-round RT-PCR run with HTBI primers and then moved on to a second-round multiplex PCR. TCRdb independently ran MiXCR on the multiplex PCR reads; one entry per CDR3 protein. The sample holds 170,000 or so distinct CDR3 sequences, approximately 40% seen once. This clonotype was seen ten or more times. The source of this sequence is a man aged 30 to 39 with Graves' ophthalmopathy. The sample consisted of peripheral blood.

The CDR3 reads CASSRDRAPSLAQHF. The CDR3 region has the DNA TGTGCCAGCAGTAGGGACAGGGCGCCTTCGTTGGCCCAGCATTTT. The chain couples TRBV6-2 or TRBV6-3 to TRBJ1-5, with 9 bases identical to TRBD1. This CDR3 is built from 15 residues. Germline V gene data show CDR1 as MNHEY and CDR2 as SVGEGT. Trimming at V came to 5 bases and at J to 11 bases, leaving 13 bases not matched to a gene.